This passage covers 26 T cell receptor beta chains from one sample sequenced in a study of T cell repertoires in cytomegalovirus infection. TCRdb itself ran the reads through MiXCR, one entry per CDR3 protein. In the table there are hundreds of thousands of distinct CDR3 sequences, approximately 31% of which are singletons. What these receptors recognize is not known. The sequencing used cultured CD8+ T cells from PBMCs, collected from culture after CMV antigen stimulation. These receptors were collected from a human donor in good health (CMV status not recorded). Some clones in this sample may be carry-over from other donors' samples.

The chain recombines TRBV10-3 with TRBJ2-2; D is unclear. Germline V gene data show CDR1 as ENHRY and CDR2 as SYGVKD. V was clipped by 3 bases and J by 1 base, with 9 bases between them. The CDR3 sequence is 15 residues long. CDR3 protein: CAISDPAGNTGELFF. CDR3 nucleotides: TGTGCCATCAGTGACCCTGCCGGGAACACCGGGGAGCTGTTTTTT.

The V and J genes are TRBV4-3 and TRBJ1-2, with 7 positions matching TRBD1. This CDR3 has 17 amino acids. CDR1 LGHNA and CDR2 YSLEER come from the germline V gene. Trimming cost V 3 bases and J 3 bases; bases outside gene matches: 13. CDR3 protein: CASSQSIVPGQHYGYTF. In DNA, the CDR3 is TGCGCCAGCAGCCAGAGCATAGTCCCGGGACAGCACTATGGCTACACCTTC.

This chain links TRBV6-2 or TRBV6-3 with TRBJ2-7; D is perhaps TRBD1 or TRBD2 (5 bases each). Looked up from germline, CDR1 is MNHEY and CDR2 is SVGEGT. Trimming stripped 7 bases from V and 2 bases from J, with 18 bases between. There are 15 residues in the CDR3. The CDR3: CASTLYPGPTYEQYV. CDR3 coding DNA: TGTGCCAGCACCCTCTACCCGGGACCCACCTACGAGCAGTACGTC.

The V and J genes are TRBV12-3 or TRBV12-4 and TRBJ2-7; a possible D gene is TRBD1 (5 bases). V gave up 5 bases and J gave up 2 bases, with 13 bases separating them. This CDR3 region has 14 residues. Here the CDR3 DNA reads TGTGCCAGCAGTCCTCACGACAGTACCTACGAGCAGTACTTC. This codes for CASSPHDSTYEQYF.

This clonotype was seen only a few times. This chain uses TRBV12-5 with TRBJ1-3; D may be TRBD1 (5 bases). Per the germline V gene, CDR1 is LGHNT and CDR2 is FRNRAP. Trimming stripped 3 bases from V and 0 bases from J, with 15 bases between. The CDR3 is 17 amino acids. CDR3 sequence (DNA): TGTGCTAGTGGTTTCCCTCTCCGGGGGGTCTCTGGAAACACCATATATTTT. As protein: CASGFPLRGVSGNTIYF.

This clonotype was seen more than once but under ten times. The genes are TRBV19 and TRBJ2-1; D could derive from TRBD1 or TRBD2 (5 bases each). The CDR3 contains 14 residues. CDR1 is LNHDA, CDR2 SQIVND, per germline (reference sequence). Trimming removed 3 bases at V and 3 bases at J, with 9 bases between. The CDR3 loop reads CASSIGGDYNEQFF. Here the CDR3 DNA reads TGTGCCAGTAGTATTGGGGGTGACTACAATGAGCAGTTCTTC.

The chain links TRBV9 to TRBJ2-3, with 13 bases that match TRBD2. The CDR3 is 17 residues long. The junction had 7 bases not matched to a gene; V was cut back by 2 bases and J by 4 bases. CDR1 is SGDLS and CDR2 is YYNGEE in the germline V gene. The CDR3 here is CASSVLGLAGVADTQYF. CDR3 DNA: TGTGCCAGCAGCGTCCTCGGACTAGCGGGGGTAGCAGATACGCAGTATTTT.

This chain links TRBV7-9 with TRBJ1-5; D gene ambiguous. The CDR3 has 16 amino acids. Trimming pared 6 bases from V and 3 bases from J, leaving 18 bases between. In germline, CDR1 is SEHNR, CDR2 FQNEAQ (reference sequence). Here the CDR3 reads CASSFSGEGINQPQHF. CDR3 in DNA: TGTGCCAGCAGTTTTTCCGGAGAGGGAATCAATCAGCCCCAGCATTTT.

This sequence joins TRBV2 and TRBJ2-7, with 7 nucleotides matching TRBD1. The germline CDR1 and CDR2 sequences are SNHLY and FYNNEI. CDR3 size: 14 residues. The V and J ends lost 10 bases and 2 bases, in that order; junction bases with no gene match: 11. The CDR3 spells CANDQGQDPYEQYF. The CDR3 DNA sequence: TGTGCCAACGACCAAGGACAGGACCCCTACGAGCAGTACTTC. Using reference TRBV2 and TRBJ2-7 for the parts outside the CDR3, the full variable domain is EPEVTQTPSHQVTQMGQEVILRCVPISNHLYFYWYRQILGQKVEFLVSFYNNEISEKSEIFDDQFSVERPDGSNFTLKIRSTKLEDSAMYFCANDQGQDPYEQYFGPGTRLTVT.

The chain uses TRBV12-3 or TRBV12-4 and TRBJ1-2; no clear D gene. The CDR3 is 13 amino acids. V was cut by 4 bases and J by 6 bases, with 12 bases left in between. CDR3 residues: CASSYTLADGYTF. The CDR3 DNA follows: TGTGCCAGCAGTTACACCCTAGCCGATGGCTACACCTTC.

The sample holds many counts of this clonotype. The chain joins TRBV7-9 to TRBJ1-6; D uncertain. CDR1 SEHNR and CDR2 FQNEAQ come from the germline V gene (reference sequence). V was clipped by 3 bases and J by 10 bases, with 13 bases between them. This CDR3 is 14 amino acids long. The CDR3 bases are TGTGCCAGCAGCTTGGAGGGTTACCGGTCACCCCTCCACTTT. The encoded protein is CASSLEGYRSPLHF.

This clonotype was seen a few times. The chain combines TRBV7-6 with TRBJ2-2; either TRBD1 or TRBD2 may supply D (6 bases each). Germline CDR1 is SGHVS and CDR2 is FNYEAQ. V was shortened by 1 base and J by 13 bases, with 13 bases between the two germline ends. The CDR3 contains 13 residues. CDR3 protein: CASSLGGATWLFF. CDR3 in DNA: TGTGCCAGCAGCTTAGGGGGGGCGACCTGGCTGTTTTTT. The full variable domain, with the rest looked up from reference TRBV7-6 and TRBJ2-2, is GAGVSQSPRYKVTKRGQDVALRCDPISGHVSLYWYRQALGQGPEFLTYFNYEAQQDKSGLPNDRFSAERPEGSISTLTIQRTEQRDSAMYRCASSLGGATWLFFGEGSRLTVL.

The chain carries TRBV6-1 and TRBJ2-7; 9 bases agree with TRBD1. V was clipped by 5 bases and J by 7 bases; unmatched bases: 9. Germline assignment: CDR1 MNHNS and CDR2 SASEGT. CDR3 length equals 14 residues. Here the CDR3 DNA reads TGTGCCAGCAGTCTCTGGGGGACAGGGCGAGAGCAGTACGTC. Amino acids: CASSLWGTGREQYV.

This rearrangement joins TRBV24-1 to TRBJ2-5, with D unclear. Germline V gene sequence: CDR1 KGHDR, CDR2 SFDVKD. CDR3 length equals 17 residues. V was cut by 0 bases and J by 3 bases, with 16 bases left in between. DNA of the CDR3: TGTGCCACCAGTGATTTGTATGGAACCGCCCGAAAAGAGACCCAGTACTTC. Translation: CATSDLYGTARKETQYF.

This clonotype was detected only a few times. This rearrangement joins TRBV6-1 to TRBJ2-5, with 8 bases aligning to TRBD1. The junction had 12 bases not matched to a gene; V was cut back by 7 bases and J by 5 bases. In germline, CDR1 is MNHNS, CDR2 SASEGT. The CDR3 contains 15 residues. The CDR3 here is CASKRDRPSGETQYF. CDR3 bases: TGTGCCAGCAAACGGGACAGGCCCTCGGGTGAGACCCAGTACTTC.

This clonotype was observed many times. This chain uses TRBV7-2 with TRBJ2-7, with D perhaps TRBD2 (5 bases). The CDR3 contains 13 residues. Germline lookup yields CDR1 SGHTA and CDR2 FQGNSA. Between the trimmed V and J ends, which lost 0 bases and 6 bases, there was a span of 9 bases. The CDR3 bases are TGTGCCAGCAGCTTAGCTACACGGGGCGAGCAGTACGTC. Its translation is CASSLATRGEQYV.

This clonotype was picked up a small number of times. The J gene is TRBJ2-5, the V gene TRBV6-2 or TRBV6-3, with D unresolved. CDR3 length: 15 amino acids. Trimming removed 10 bases from V and 0 bases from J, with 18 bases in between. Germline V gene lookup returns CDR1 MNHEY and CDR2 SVGEGT. The CDR3 DNA reads TGTGCCACGCGGTCTCCGTACAGCTACCAAGAGACCCAGTACTTC. Translation: CATRSPYSYQETQYF.

This clonotype came up a few times. V and J are TRBV3-1 and TRBJ1-1; D might be TRBD1 (6 bases). The CDR3 contains 14 residues. Germline-derived CDR1 and CDR2 are LGHDT and YNNKEL (reference sequence). The V end was cut by 3 bases, the J end by 5 bases, with 13 bases between. This chain's CDR3 is CASSQSGAWTEAFF. CDR3 sequence (DNA): TGTGCCAGCAGCCAGTCAGGGGCGTGGACTGAAGCTTTCTTT.

The chain employs TRBV29-1 and TRBJ1-1; 7 nucleotides align to TRBD1. The CDR3 loop spans 11 amino acids. The V gene end was trimmed by 5 bases and the J gene end by 6 bases; junction bases not matched to a gene: 3. Germline CDR1 reads SQVTM; CDR2 reads ANQGSEA. The CDR3 loop is CSVQGGSEAFF. The CDR3, as DNA: TGCAGCGTTCAGGGGGGGTCTGAAGCTTTCTTT.

This clonotype was seen more than once but under ten times. The chain carries TRBV7-8 and TRBJ2-7; tentatively, D is TRBD1 (5 bases). CDR1 is SGHVS, CDR2 FQNEAQ, per germline. V shed 6 bases and J shed 3 bases, with 24 bases lying between them. CDR3 length: 17 amino acids. The CDR3 DNA reads as TGTGCCAGCAGAAAAAACCAGGGTTGGGATATGGACTACGAGCAGTACGTC. The encoded protein is CASRKNQGWDMDYEQYV.

This clonotype was detected many times. The chain combines TRBV7-9 with TRBJ2-2; 10 bases are a match to TRBD2. The CDR3 is 15 amino acids. J was trimmed by 1 base and V by 8 bases; bases with no gene match: 4. Germline lookup yields CDR1 SEHNR and CDR2 FQNEAQ (reference sequence). The CDR3 sequence is CASSLAGENTGELFF. The CDR3, as DNA: TGTGCCAGCTCTCTAGCGGGGGAGAACACCGGGGAGCTGTTTTTT.

This clonotype was counted only a few times. The chain combines TRBV27 with TRBJ1-2; the match to TRBD1 covers 9 bases. There are 17 residues in the CDR3. CDR1 is MNHEY and CDR2 is SMNVEV in the germline V gene (reference sequence). J lost 10 bases, V lost 5 bases, and 20 bases had no gene match. This CDR3 reads CASSIGVTGGFGWDYTF. Here the CDR3 DNA reads TGTGCCAGCAGTATAGGGGTGACAGGGGGGTTCGGATGGGACTACACCTTC.

The rearrangement links TRBV2 to TRBJ2-5; 9 nucleotides line up with TRBD1. Germline lookup yields CDR1 SNHLY and CDR2 FYNNEI. The CDR3 is 14 residues long. The ends lost 5 bases at V and 5 bases at J; junction bases unmatched: 6. DNA for the CDR3: TGTGCCAGCAGTTGGACAGGGGTTCGGGAGACCCAGTACTTC. Protein: CASSWTGVRETQYF.

This clonotype was observed a handful of times. The chain has TRBV12-3 or TRBV12-4 and TRBJ2-6; the match to TRBD1 covers 8 bases. J was trimmed by 0 bases and V by 5 bases; bases with no gene match: 12. The CDR3 is made up of 19 amino acids. The CDR3 DNA sequence: TGTGCCAGCAGTAACAGGGACAGGCGTTTTAGCTCTGGGGCCAACGTCCTGACTTTC. Protein sequence: CASSNRDRRFSSGANVLTF.

At least ten counts were recorded for this clonotype. The V and J genes are TRBV7-2 and TRBJ1-3; D gene unclear. The V end was cut by 1 base, the J end by 8 bases, with 12 bases between. Germline lookup yields CDR1 SGHTA and CDR2 FQGNSA. CDR3 length: 14 residues. In DNA, the CDR3 is TGTGCCAGCAGCTTAGTATCCCAGGACCACACCATATATTTT. Encoded protein: CASSLVSQDHTIYF.

The V call is TRBV6-2 or TRBV6-3, the J call TRBJ2-7, with D hard to call. This CDR3 has 13 residues. Trimming took 6 bases from V and 2 from J, leaving 11 bases between them. From germline, CDR1 is MNHEY and CDR2 SVGEGT. The CDR3 DNA follows: TGTGCCAGCAGCCTAAGGGCAGCCTACGAGCAGTACGTC. Encoded protein: CASSLRAAYEQYV.